The table lists the clone carrying this T cell receptor (beta chain) with a count of one. The entry originates in a study of shared clonotypes between healthy human individuals. Whole-study context: Used for every donor were three CD4 naive, three CD4 memory, two CD8 naive and one CD8 memory plate.

Data came from immunoSEQ multiplex PCR; TCRdb stores just in-frame clones and leaves some out. This table holds some 2,000,000 clones, roughly 95% found once. Naive CD8 cells, CD45RO-negative and positively selected for CCR7, excluded terminally differentiated effector memory CD45RA+ cells. Unmatched junction bases numbered 12, after V lost 3 bases and J lost 4 bases. The CDR3 loop spans 17 amino acids. Germline V CDR1 and CDR2: MDHEN, SYDVKM. Sequenced sample: naive CD8+ T cells sorted from blood. This TCR was recovered from a man younger than 35 in good health. The V call is TRBV28, the J call TRBJ1-1, with 9 positions matching TRBD1. CDR3 bases: TGTGCCAGCAGTTTCGGACAGGGGTCGGGTTTGGGCACTGAAGCTTTCTTT. Translated, it gives CASSFGQGSGLGTEAFF.